This T cell receptor (beta chain) was sequenced for a study of cytomegalovirus exposure and HLA in healthy donors. PCR involved 60 Vbeta and 13 Jbeta primers. Libraries were prepared by immunoSEQ multiplex PCR; TCRdb keeps only in-frame clonotypes and omits some of them. The sample yields 150,000 to 200,000 clones, around 68% seen once. Overall study findings and caveats: Highly shared variants forming one cluster were likely a sequencing artifact. Later on, a genetic analysis was performed. It linked a missense variant in DCLRE1C with V- and J-gene trimming of TCR beta. A later analysis associated some 16,000 TCR beta sequences with HLA alleles at a 0.05 false discovery rate.

The V and J ends lost 3 bases and 8 bases, in that order; junction bases with no gene match: 9. The germline gives CDR1 SGHRS, CDR2 YFSETQ. This CDR3 comprises 14 residues. As regards this clone: Antigen unknown.

The chain is built from TRBV5-1 and TRBJ1-2; 8 nucleotides align to TRBD1. This TCR derives from a man aged 50-59 years in good health and CMV-seronegative. What was sequenced was PBMCs. CDR3 coding DNA: TGCGCCAGCAGCTCCGACAGGGGTCCAAACGGCTACACCTTC. Protein: CASSSDRGPNGYTF. The full variable domain, with the rest looked up from reference TRBV5-1 and TRBJ1-2, is KAGVTQTPRYLIKTRGQQVTLSCSPISGHRSVSWYQQTPGQGLQFLFEYFSETQRNKGNFPGRFSGRQFSNSRSEMNVSTLELGDSALYLCASSSDRGPNGYTFGSGTRLTVV.